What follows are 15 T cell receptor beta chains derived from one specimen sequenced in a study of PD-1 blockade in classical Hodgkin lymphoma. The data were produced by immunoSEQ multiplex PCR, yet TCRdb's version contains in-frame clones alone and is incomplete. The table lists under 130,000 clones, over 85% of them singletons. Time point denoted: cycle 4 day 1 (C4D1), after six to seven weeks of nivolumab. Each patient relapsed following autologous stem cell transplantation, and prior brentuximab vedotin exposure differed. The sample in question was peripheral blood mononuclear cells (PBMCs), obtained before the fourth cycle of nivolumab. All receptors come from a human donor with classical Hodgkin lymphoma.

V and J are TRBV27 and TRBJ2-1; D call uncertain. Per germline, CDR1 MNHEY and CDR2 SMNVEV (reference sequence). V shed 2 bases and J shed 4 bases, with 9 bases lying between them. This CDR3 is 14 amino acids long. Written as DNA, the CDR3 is TGTGCCAGCAGTTTAGAAAGTAATTACAATGAGCAGTTCTTC. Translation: CASSLESNYNEQFF.

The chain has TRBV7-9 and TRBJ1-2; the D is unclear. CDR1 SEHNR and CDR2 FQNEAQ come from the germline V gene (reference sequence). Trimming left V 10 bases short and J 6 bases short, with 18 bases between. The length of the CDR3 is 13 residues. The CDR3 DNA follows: TGTGCCACTTCCCGGACGGTGGACGATGGCTACACCTTC. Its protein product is CATSRTVDDGYTF.

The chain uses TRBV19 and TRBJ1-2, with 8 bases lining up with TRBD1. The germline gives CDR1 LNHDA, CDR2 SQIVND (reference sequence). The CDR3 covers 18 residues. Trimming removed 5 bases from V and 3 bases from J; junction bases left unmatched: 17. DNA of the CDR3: TGTGCCAGTAGTGGCGACAGGGGTAAAATCGGACGGGACTATGGCTACACCTTC. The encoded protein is CASSGDRGKIGRDYGYTF. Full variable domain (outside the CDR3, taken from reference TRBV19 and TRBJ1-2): DGGITQSPKYLFRKEGQNVTLSCEQNLNHDAMYWYRQDPGQGLRLIYYSQIVNDFQKGDIAEGYSVSREKKESFPLTVTSAQKNPTAFYLCASSGDRGKIGRDYGYTFGSGTRLTVV.

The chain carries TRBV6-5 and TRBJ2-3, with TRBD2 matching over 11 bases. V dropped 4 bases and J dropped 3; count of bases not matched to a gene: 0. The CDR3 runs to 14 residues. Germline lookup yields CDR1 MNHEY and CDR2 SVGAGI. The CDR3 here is CASSLAGGTDTQYF. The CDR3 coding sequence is TGTGCCAGCAGTTTAGCGGGAGGGACAGATACGCAGTATTTT.

The CDR3 loop is CACKRTDTQYF. The CDR3, as DNA: TGTGCCTGCAAGAGGACAGATACGCAGTATTTT. This chain connects TRBV30 to TRBJ2-3; no clear D gene. Germline-derived CDR1 and CDR2 are GTSNPN and SVGIG (reference sequence). The CDR3 runs 11 residues. The V gene lost 6 bases and the J gene lost 3 bases, with 7 bases spanning the gap.

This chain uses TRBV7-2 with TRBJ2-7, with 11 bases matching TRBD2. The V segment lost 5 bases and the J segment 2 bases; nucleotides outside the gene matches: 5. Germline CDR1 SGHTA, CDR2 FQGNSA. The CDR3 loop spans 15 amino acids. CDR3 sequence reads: CASSPTSGSTYEQYF. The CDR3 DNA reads TGTGCCAGCAGCCCAACTAGCGGGAGCACCTACGAGCAGTACTTC.

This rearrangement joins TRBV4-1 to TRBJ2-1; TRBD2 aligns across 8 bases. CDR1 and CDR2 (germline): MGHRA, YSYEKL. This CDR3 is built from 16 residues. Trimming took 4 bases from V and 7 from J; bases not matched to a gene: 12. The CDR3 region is CASSLTGGRNRNEQFF. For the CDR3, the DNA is TGCGCCAGCAGCCTCACCGGCGGGAGGAACAGGAATGAGCAGTTCTTC.

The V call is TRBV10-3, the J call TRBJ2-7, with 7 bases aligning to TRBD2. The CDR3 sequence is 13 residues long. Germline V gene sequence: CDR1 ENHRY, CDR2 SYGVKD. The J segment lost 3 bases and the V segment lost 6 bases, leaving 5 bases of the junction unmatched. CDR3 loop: CAIRGGSSYEQYF. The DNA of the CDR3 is TGTGCCATCAGGGGGGGGAGTAGCTACGAGCAGTACTTC.

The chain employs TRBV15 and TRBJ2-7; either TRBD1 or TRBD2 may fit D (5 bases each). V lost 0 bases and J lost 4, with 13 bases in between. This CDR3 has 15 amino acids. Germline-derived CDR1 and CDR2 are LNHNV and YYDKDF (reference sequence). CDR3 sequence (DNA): TGTGCCACCAGCAGAGATAGGGACGGAAAATACGAGCAGTACTTC. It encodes CATSRDRDGKYEQYF.

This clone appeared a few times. The chain's CDR3 is CASSDEGETGELFF. CDR3 nucleotide sequence: TGTGCCAGCAGTGACGAGGGGGAGACCGGGGAGCTGTTTTTT. This sequence joins TRBV6-4 and TRBJ2-2; possibly TRBD1 for D (6 bases). V lost 2 bases and J 5 bases, leaving 9 bases between the germline ends. CDR3 length equals 14 residues. Germline CDR1 reads MRHNA; CDR2 reads SNTAGT.

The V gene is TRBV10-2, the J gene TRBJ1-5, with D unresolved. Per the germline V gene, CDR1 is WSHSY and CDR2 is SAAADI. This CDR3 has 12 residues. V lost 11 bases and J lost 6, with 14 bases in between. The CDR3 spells CAGGDTGQPQHF. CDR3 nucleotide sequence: TGCGCCGGCGGTGACACCGGTCAGCCCCAGCATTTT.

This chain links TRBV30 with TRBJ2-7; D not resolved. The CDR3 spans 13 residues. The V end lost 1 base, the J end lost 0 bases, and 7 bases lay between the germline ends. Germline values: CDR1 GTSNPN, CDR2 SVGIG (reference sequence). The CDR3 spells CAWSGGSSYEQYF. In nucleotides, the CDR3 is TGTGCCTGGAGTGGCGGCAGCTCCTACGAGCAGTACTTC.

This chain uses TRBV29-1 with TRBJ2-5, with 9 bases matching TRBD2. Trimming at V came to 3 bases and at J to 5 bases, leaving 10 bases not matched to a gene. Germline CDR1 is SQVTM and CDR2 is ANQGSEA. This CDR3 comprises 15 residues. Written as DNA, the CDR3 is TGCAGCGTTGAGTTAGCGGGAGCGCGCGGGGAGACCCAGTACTTC. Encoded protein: CSVELAGARGETQYF.

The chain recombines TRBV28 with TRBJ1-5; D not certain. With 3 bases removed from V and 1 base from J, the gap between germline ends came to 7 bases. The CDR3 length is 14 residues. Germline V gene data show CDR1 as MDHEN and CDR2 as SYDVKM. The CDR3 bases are TGTGCCAGCAGTTTTGCAGCCAGCAATCAGCCCCAGCATTTT. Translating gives CASSFAASNQPQHF.

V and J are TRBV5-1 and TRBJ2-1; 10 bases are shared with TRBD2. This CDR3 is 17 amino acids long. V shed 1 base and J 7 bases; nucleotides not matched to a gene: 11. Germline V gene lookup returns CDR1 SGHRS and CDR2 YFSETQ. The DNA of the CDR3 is TGCGCCAGCAGCTTGATGGGTCTAGCGGGAGTTCGTAATGAGCAGTTCTTC. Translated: CASSLMGLAGVRNEQFF.